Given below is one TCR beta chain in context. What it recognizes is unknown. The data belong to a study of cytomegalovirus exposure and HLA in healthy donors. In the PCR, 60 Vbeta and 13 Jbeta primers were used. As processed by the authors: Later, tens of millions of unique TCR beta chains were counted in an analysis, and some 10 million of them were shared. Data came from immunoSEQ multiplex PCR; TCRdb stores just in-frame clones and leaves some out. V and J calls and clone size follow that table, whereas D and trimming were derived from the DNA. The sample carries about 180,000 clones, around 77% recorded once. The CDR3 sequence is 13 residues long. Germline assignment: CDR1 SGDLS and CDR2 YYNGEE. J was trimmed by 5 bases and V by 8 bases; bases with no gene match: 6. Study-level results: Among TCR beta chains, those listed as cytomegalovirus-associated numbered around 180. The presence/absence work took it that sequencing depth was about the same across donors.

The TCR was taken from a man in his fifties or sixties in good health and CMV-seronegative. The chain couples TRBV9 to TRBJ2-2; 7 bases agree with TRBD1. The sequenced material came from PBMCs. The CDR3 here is CASDRVETGELFF. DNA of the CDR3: TGTGCCAGTGACAGGGTGGAAACCGGGGAGCTGTTTTTT.